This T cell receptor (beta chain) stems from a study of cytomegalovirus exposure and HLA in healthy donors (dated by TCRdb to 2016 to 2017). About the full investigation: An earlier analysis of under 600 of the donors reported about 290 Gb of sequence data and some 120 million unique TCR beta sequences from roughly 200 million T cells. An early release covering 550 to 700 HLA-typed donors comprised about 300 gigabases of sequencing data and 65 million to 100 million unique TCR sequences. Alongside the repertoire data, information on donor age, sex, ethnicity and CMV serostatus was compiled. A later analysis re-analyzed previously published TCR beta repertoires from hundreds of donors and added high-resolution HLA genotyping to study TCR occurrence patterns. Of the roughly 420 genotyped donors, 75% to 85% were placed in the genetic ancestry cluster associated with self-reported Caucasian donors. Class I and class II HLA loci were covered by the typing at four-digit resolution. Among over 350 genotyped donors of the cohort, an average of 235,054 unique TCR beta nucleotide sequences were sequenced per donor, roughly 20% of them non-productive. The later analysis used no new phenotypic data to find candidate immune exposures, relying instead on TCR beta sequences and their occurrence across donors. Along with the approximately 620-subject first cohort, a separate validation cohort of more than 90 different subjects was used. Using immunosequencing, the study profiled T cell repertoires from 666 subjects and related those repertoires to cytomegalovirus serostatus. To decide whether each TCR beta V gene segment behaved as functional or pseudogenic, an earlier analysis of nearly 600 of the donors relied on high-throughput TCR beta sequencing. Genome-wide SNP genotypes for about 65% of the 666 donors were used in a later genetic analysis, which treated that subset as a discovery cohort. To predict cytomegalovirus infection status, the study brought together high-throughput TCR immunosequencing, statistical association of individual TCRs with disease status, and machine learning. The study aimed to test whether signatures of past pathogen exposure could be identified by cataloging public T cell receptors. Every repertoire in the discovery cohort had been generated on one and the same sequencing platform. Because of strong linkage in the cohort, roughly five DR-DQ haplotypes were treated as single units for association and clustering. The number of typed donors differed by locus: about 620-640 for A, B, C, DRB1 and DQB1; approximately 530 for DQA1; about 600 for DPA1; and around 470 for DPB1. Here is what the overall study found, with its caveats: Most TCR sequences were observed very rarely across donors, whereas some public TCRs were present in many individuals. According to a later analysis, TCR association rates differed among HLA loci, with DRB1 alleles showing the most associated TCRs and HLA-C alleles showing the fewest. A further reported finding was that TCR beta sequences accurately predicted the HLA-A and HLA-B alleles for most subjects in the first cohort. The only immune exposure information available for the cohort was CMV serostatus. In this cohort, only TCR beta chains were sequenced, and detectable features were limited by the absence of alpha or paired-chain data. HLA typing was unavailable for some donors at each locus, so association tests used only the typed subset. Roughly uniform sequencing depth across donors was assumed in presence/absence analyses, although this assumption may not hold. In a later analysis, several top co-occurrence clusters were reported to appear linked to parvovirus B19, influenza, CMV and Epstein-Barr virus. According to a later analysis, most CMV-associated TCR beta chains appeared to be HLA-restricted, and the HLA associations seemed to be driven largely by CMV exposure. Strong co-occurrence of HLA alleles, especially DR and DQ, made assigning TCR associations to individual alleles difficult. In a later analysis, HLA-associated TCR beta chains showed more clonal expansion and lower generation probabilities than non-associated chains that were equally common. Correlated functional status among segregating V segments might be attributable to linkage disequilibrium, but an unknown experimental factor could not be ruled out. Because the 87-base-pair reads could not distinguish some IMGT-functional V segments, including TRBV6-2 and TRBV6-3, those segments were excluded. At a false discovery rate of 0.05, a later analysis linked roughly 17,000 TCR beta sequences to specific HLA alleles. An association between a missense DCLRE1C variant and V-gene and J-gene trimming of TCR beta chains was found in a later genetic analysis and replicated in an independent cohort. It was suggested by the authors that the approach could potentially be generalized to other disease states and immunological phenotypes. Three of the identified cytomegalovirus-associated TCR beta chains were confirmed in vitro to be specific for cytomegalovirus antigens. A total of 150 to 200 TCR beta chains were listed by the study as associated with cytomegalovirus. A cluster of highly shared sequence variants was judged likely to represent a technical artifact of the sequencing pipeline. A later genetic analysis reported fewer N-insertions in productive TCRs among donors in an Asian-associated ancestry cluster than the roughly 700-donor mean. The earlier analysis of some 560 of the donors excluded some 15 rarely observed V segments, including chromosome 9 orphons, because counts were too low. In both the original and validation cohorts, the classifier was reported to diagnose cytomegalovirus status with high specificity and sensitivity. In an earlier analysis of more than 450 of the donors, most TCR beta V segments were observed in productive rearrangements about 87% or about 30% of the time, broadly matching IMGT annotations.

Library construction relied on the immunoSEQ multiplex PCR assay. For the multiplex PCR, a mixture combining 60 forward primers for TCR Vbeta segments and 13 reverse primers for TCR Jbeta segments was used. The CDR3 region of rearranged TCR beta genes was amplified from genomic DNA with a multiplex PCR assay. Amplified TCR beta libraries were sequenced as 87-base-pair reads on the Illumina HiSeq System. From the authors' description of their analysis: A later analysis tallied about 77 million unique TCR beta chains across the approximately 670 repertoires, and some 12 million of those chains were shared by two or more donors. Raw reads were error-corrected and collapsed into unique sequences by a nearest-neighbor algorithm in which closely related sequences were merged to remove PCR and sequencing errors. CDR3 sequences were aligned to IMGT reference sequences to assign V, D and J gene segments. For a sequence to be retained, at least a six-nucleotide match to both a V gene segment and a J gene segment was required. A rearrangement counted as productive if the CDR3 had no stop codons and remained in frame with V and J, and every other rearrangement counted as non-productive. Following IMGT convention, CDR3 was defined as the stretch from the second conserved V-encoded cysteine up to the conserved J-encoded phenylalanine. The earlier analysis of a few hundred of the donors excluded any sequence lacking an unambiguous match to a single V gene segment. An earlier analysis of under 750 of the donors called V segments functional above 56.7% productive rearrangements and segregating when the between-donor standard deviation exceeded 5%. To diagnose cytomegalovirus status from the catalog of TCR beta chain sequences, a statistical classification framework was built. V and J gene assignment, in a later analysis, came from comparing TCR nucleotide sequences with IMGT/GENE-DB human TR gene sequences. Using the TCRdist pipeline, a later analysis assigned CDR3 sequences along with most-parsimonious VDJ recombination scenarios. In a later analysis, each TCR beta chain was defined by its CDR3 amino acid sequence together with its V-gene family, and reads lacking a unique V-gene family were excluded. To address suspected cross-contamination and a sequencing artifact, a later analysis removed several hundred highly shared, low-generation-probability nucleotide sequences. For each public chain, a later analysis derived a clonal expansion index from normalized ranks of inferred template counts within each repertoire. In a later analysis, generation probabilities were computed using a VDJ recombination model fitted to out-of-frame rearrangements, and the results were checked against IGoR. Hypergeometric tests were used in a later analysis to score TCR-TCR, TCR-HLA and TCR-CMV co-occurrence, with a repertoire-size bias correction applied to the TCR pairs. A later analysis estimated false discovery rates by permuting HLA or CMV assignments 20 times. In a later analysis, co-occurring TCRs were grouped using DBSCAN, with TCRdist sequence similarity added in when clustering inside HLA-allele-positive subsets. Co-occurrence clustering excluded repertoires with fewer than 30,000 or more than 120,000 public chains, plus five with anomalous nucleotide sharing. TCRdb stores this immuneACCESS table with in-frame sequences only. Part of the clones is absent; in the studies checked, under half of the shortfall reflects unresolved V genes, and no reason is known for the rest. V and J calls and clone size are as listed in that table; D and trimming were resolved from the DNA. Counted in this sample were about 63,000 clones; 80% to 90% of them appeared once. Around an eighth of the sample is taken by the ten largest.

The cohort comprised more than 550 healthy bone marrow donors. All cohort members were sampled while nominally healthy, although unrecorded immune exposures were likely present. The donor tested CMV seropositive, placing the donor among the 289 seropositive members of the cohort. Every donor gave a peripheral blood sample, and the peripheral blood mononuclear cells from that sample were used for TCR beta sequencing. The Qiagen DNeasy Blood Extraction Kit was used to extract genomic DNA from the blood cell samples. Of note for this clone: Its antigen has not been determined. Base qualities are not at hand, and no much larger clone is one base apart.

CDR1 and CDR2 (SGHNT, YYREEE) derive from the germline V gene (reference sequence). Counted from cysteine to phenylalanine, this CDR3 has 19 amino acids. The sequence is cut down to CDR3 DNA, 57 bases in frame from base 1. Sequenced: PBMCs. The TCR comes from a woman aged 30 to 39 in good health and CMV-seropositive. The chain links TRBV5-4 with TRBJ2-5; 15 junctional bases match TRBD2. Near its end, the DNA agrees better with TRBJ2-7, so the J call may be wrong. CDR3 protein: CASSLGLAGGPPALSEQYF. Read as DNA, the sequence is TGTGCCAGCAGCCTCGGACTAGCGGGAGGGCCCCCGGCGTTGAGCGAGCAGTACTTC.